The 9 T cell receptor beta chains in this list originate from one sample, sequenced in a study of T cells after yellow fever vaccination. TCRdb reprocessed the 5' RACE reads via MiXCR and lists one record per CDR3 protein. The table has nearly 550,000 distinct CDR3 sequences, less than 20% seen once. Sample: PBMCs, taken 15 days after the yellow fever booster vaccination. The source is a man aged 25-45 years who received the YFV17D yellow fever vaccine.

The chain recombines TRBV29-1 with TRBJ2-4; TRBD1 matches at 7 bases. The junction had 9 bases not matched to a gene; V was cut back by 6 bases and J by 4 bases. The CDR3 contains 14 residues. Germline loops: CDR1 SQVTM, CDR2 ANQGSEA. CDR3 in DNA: TGCAGCGTCGGGTCTGGGACAGCTAAAAACATTCAGTACTTC. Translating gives CSVGSGTAKNIQYF.

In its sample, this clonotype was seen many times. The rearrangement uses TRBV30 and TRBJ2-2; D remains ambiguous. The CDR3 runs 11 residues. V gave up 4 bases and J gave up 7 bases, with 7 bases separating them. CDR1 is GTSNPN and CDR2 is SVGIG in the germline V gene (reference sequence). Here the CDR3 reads CAWIWGGELFF. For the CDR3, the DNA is TGTGCCTGGATTTGGGGCGGGGAGCTGTTTTTT.

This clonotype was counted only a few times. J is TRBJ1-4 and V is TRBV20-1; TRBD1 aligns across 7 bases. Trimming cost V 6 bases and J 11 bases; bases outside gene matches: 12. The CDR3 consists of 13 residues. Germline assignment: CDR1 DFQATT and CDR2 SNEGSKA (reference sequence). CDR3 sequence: CSAPKDRAEKLFF. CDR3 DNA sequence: TGCAGTGCCCCAAAAGACAGGGCTGAGAAACTGTTTTTT.

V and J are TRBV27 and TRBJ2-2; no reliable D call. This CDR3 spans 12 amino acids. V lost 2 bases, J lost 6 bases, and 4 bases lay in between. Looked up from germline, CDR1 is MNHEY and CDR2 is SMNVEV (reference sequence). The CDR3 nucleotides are TGTGCCAGCAGTTTACGGCCCGGGGAGCTGTTTTTT. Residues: CASSLRPGELFF.

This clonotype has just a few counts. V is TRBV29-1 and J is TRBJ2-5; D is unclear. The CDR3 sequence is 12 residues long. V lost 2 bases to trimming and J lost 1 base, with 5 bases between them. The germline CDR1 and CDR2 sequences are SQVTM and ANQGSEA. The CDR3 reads CSVEPVQETQYF. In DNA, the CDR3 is TGCAGCGTTGAACCAGTCCAAGAGACCCAGTACTTC.

CDR3 in DNA: TGTGCCAGCAGCCGGGAGCGTCAAGAGACCCAGTACTTC. It codes for CASSRERQETQYF. The rearrangement uses TRBV14 and TRBJ2-5; weak D call: TRBD2 (5 bases). The CDR3 runs to 13 residues. Germline V gene lookup returns CDR1 SGHDN and CDR2 FVKESK. V dropped 4 bases and J dropped 2 bases, with 8 bases sitting between them.

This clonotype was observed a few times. CDR3 in amino acids: CASSFLTGDDEQFF. The CDR3, as DNA: TGCGCCAGCAGCTTTTTAACAGGGGACGATGAGCAGTTCTTC. The chain has TRBV5-1 and TRBJ2-1; 7 nucleotides align to TRBD1. CDR3 length equals 14 residues. V gave up 2 bases and J gave up 8 bases; unmatched junction bases: 7. CDR1 is SGHRS and CDR2 is YFSETQ in the germline V gene.

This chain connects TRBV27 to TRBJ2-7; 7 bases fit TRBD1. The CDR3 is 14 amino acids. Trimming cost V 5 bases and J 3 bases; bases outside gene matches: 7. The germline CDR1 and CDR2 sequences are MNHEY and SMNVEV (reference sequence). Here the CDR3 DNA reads TGTGCCAGCAGTCGGACAGGTAGGCTCTACGAGCAGTACTTC. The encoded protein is CASSRTGRLYEQYF.

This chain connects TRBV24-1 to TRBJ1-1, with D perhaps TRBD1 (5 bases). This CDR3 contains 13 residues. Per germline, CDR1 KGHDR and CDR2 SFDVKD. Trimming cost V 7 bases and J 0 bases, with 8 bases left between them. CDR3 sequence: CATREGMNTEAFF. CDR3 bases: TGTGCCACCAGGGAGGGGATGAACACTGAAGCTTTCTTT.